These T cell receptor beta chains were read from a single sample in a study of PD-L1 blockade in urothelial cancer. Sequenced by immunoSEQ multiplex PCR; TCRdb stores in-frame clones only, minus some. The sample includes 54,000 or so clones, more than 80% of them seen just once. Sequenced material: PBMCs, taken around atezolizumab (anti-PD-L1) treatment. Every receptor here comes from a man over 45 with urothelial cancer. Each CDR3 is given without its conserved first and last residue. Fields, in order: J gene, V gene, CDR3 protein.

J gene: TRBJ1-2; V gene: TRBV6-6; CDR3 protein: ASSPLVGEPYGYT
J gene: TRBJ2-5; V gene: TRBV5-1; CDR3 protein: ASRPPTDRVQETQY
J gene: TRBJ2-1; V gene: TRBV19; CDR3 protein: ASSRLAGGYNEQF
J gene: TRBJ1-3; V gene: TRBV6-6; CDR3 protein: ASRRPGQGRNTIY
J gene: TRBJ2-3; V gene: TRBV5-4; CDR3 protein: ASSTDQGRTDTQY
J gene: TRBJ1-1; V gene: TRBV4-1; CDR3 protein: ASSQDDRDSEAF
J gene: TRBJ2-2; V gene: TRBV5-1; CDR3 protein: ASSGKQGNTGELF
J gene: TRBJ1-1; V gene: TRBV6-6; CDR3 protein: ASSLDNRDRGKAF
J gene: TRBJ1-2; V gene: TRBV15; CDR3 protein: ATSRRTGAFYGYT
J gene: TRBJ2-5; V gene: TRBV11-3; CDR3 protein: ASSPRGYGETQY
J gene: TRBJ1-6; V gene: TRBV5-8; CDR3 protein: ASSFRGQSNSPLH
J gene: TRBJ1-6; V gene: TRBV7-6; CDR3 protein: ASSPGQDSSYNSPLH
J gene: TRBJ1-1; V gene: TRBV6-5; CDR3 protein: ASGRRNTEAF
J gene: TRBJ1-1; V gene: TRBV11-3; CDR3 protein: ASSLGQQNTEAF
J gene: TRBJ2-3; V gene: TRBV5-1; CDR3 protein: ASSQVHRGWTDTQY
J gene: TRBJ2-1; V gene: TRBV5-1; CDR3 protein: ASTTTRGRASPFDNEQF
J gene: TRBJ2-7; V gene: TRBV25-1; CDR3 protein: ASSHTGQGLYEQY
J gene: TRBJ2-2; V gene: TRBV6-6; CDR3 protein: ASKDNSNTGELF
J gene: TRBJ1-1; V gene: TRBV29-1; CDR3 protein: SVELLSGPEAF
J gene: TRBJ2-7; V gene: TRBV9; CDR3 protein: ASSVEAGPSYEQY
J gene: TRBJ2-3; V gene: TRBV7-3; CDR3 protein: ASSLRVAGVGVTDTQY
J gene: TRBJ2-7; V gene: TRBV19; CDR3 protein: ASTPSWDRYEQY
J gene: TRBJ2-5; V gene: TRBV18; CDR3 protein: ASSPAGSGTQY
J gene: TRBJ2-1; V gene: TRBV28; CDR3 protein: ASKLPSAGYNEQF
J gene: TRBJ2-1; V gene: TRBV7-2; CDR3 protein: ASSLRAGGPSGYNEQF
J gene: TRBJ2-7; V gene: TRBV29-1; CDR3 protein: SVVSAGQIYEQY
J gene: TRBJ2-1; V gene: TRBV4-1; CDR3 protein: ASSQDLAGGVSSYNEQF
J gene: TRBJ1-2; V gene: TRBV9; CDR3 protein: ASSVLWNRDIGYT
J gene: TRBJ2-6; V gene: TRBV30; CDR3 protein: ARGQRSGANVLT
J gene: TRBJ2-7; V gene: TRBV6-5; CDR3 protein: ASSSDTGSSYEQY
J gene: TRBJ2-1; V gene: TRBV15; CDR3 protein: ATSREGNRGHEQF